These 29 T cell receptor beta chains were all obtained from the same sample, sequenced in a study of Ad26.COV2.S vaccination and SARS-CoV-2 variants. As to treatment: 15 to 20 received Ad26.COV2.S at low or high dose, single or two shots; about 5 received placebo; per-sample allocation not given. Samples came from day 63 after the first vaccine or placebo injection. The table came from immunoSEQ multiplex PCR; TCRdb's copy has only in-frame clones and leaves some out. Here the sample spans 200,000 to 250,000 clones, 85% to 90% being singletons. Source: peripheral blood, taken in a trial of Ad26.COV2.S vaccine versus placebo. The receptors come from a person aged 18 to 65 who received the Ad26.COV2.S COVID-19 vaccine or a placebo.

The V call is TRBV28, the J call TRBJ2-1; the D call may be TRBD1 or TRBD2 (5 bases each). Trimming removed 8 bases from V and 0 bases from J, with 14 bases in between. This CDR3 is built from 15 residues. Germline loops: CDR1 MDHEN, CDR2 SYDVKM. The CDR3 nucleotides are TGTGCCAGCGGGGATGCAGGGAGCTCCTACAATGAGCAGTTCTTC. Translating gives CASGDAGSSYNEQFF.

V and J are TRBV20-1 and TRBJ1-1; tentative D call: TRBD1 (5 bases). Deletions cut 3 bases from V and 0 bases from J, with 14 bases between. CDR3 size: 15 residues. Germline lookup yields CDR1 DFQATT and CDR2 SNEGSKA (reference sequence). CDR3 nucleotide sequence: TGCAGTGCTAGTATTGGGGCTGGGATGAACACTGAAGCTTTCTTT. This gives the protein CSASIGAGMNTEAFF.

In DNA form, the CDR3 reads TGTGCCACCCAGCGGGATACGTCCTACAATGAGCAGTTCTTC. Amino acid sequence: CATQRDTSYNEQFF. The chain carries TRBV2 and TRBJ2-1, with 7 nucleotides matching TRBD2. CDR3 length: 14 amino acids. Germline CDR1 reads SNHLY; CDR2 reads FYNNEI. Losses at the gene ends were 10 bases for V and 1 base for J; bases not matched to a gene: 7.

The rearrangement uses TRBV9 and TRBJ2-5; 7 bases are a match to TRBD1. The J segment lost 2 bases and the V segment lost 0 bases, leaving 7 bases of the junction unmatched. CDR1 and CDR2 (germline): SGDLS, YYNGEE. The CDR3 is 16 amino acids. The CDR3 nucleotides read TGTGCCAGCAGCGTAGCGAGGTACAGGGGACAAGAGACCCAGTACTTC. It translates to CASSVARYRGQETQYF. Together with reference TRBV9 and TRBJ2-5, the CDR3 gives the full variable domain: DSGVTQTPKHLITATGQRVTLRCSPRSGDLSVYWYQQSLDQGLQFLIQYYNGEERAKGNILERFSAQQFPDLHSELNLSSLELGDSALYFCASSVARYRGQETQYFGPGTRLLVL.

The chain uses TRBV11-3 and TRBJ2-1; 13 bases match TRBD2. The CDR3 consists of 15 residues. The J segment lost 9 bases and the V segment lost 5 bases, leaving 7 bases of the junction unmatched. Germline V CDR1 and CDR2: SGHNT, YENEEA. This CDR3 is CASSPLAGGAGEQFF. CDR3 DNA: TGTGCCAGCAGCCCACTAGCGGGAGGGGCGGGTGAGCAGTTCTTC.

This rearrangement joins TRBV6-7 to TRBJ2-1; 9 bases agree with TRBD1. TRBV6-7 falls under the ORF class, with uncertain function. V gave up 8 bases and J gave up 0 bases; unmatched junction bases: 2. CDR3 size: 14 residues. The CDR3 spells CASRGQGSYNEQFF. CDR3 nucleotides: TGTGCCAGCCGGGGACAGGGCTCCTACAATGAGCAGTTCTTC.

Only one count was recorded for this clone. The chain joins TRBV3-1 (or the pseudogene TRBV3-2) to TRBJ2-1; D unresolved. Per germline, CDR1 LGHDT and CDR2 YNNKEL (reference sequence). The CDR3 runs to 15 residues. V was cut by 1 base and J by 4 bases, with 11 bases left in between. The CDR3 bases are TGTGCCAGCAGCCAAGGGTCGGAAGCGTACAATGAGCAGTTCTTC. Translation gives CASSQGSEAYNEQFF.

This chain's CDR3 is CASSQLAGGYEQYF. The CDR3 DNA follows: TGTGCCAGCAGCCAACTAGCGGGGGGCTACGAGCAGTACTTC. The chain links TRBV3-1 (or the pseudogene TRBV3-2) to TRBJ2-7; 11 nucleotides align to TRBD2. The V gene's germline CDR1 is LGHDT and CDR2 YNNKEL (reference sequence). CDR3 length equals 14 residues. Unmatched junction bases numbered 0, after V lost 2 bases and J lost 3 bases.

V usage is TRBV5-6 and J usage is TRBJ1-1, with 8 positions matching TRBD1. V lost 4 bases, J lost 3 bases, and 5 bases stayed unmatched. Looked up from germline, CDR1 is SGHDT and CDR2 is YYEEEE. The CDR3 is made up of 14 amino acids. The CDR3 DNA reads TGTGCCAGCAGCCCGAGACAGGGGTACACTGAAGCTTTCTTT. Its protein is CASSPRQGYTEAFF.

The chain uses TRBV18 and TRBJ2-5, with 11 bases lining up with TRBD1. From germline, CDR1 is KGHSH and CDR2 LQKENI. With V trimmed by 3 bases and J by 5 bases, 5 bases remained unmatched. The CDR3 sequence is 15 residues long. CDR3 sequence reads: CASSPDRGRGETQYF. The CDR3 DNA reads TGTGCCAGCTCACCGGACAGGGGGCGCGGGGAGACCCAGTACTTC.

The rearrangement joins TRBV29-1 to TRBJ2-5, with TRBD2 as a possible D gene (6 bases). Germline V gene data show CDR1 as SQVTM and CDR2 as ANQGSEA. The CDR3 loop spans 11 amino acids. The ends were cut back, 8 bases at V and 5 bases at J, with 12 bases in the middle. The CDR3 here is CSTTGVETQYF. CDR3 DNA: TGCAGCACCACGGGGGTGGAGACCCAGTACTTC.

This chain joins TRBV15 and TRBJ2-7; the match to TRBD1 covers 7 bases. Trimming took 5 bases from V and 1 from J; bases not matched to a gene: 5. The CDR3 consists of 14 residues. Germline V CDR1 and CDR2: LNHNV, YYDKDF (reference sequence). The DNA of the CDR3 is TGTGCCACCAGCCGTGACAGGGTATCCTACGAGCAGTACTTC. It specifies CATSRDRVSYEQYF.

The chain is built from TRBV6-2 or TRBV6-3 and TRBJ2-7; no reliable D call. V shed 2 bases and J shed 12 bases, with 11 bases lying between them. Germline CDR1 is MNHEY and CDR2 is SVGEGT. The CDR3 has 11 amino acids. CDR3 in DNA: TGTGCCAGCAGTTACCTGCTAGTTCGGTACTTC. This translates into CASSYLLVRYF.

The rearrangement uses TRBV28 and TRBJ2-7; TRBD2 agrees at 9 bases. The J segment lost 4 bases and the V segment lost 10 bases, leaving 8 bases of the junction unmatched. The length of the CDR3 is 13 residues. From germline, CDR1 is MDHEN and CDR2 SYDVKM. CDR3 nucleotide sequence: TGTGCCACCTTAGCGGGAGTACCGTACGAGCAGTACTTC. This encodes CATLAGVPYEQYF.

The chain carries TRBV6-5 and TRBJ1-1, with D possibly TRBD1 on 6 matching bases. Germline V CDR1 and CDR2: MNHEY, SVGAGI. Between the trimmed V and J ends, which lost 4 bases and 5 bases, there was a span of 11 bases. The CDR3 runs 13 residues. This chain's CDR3 is CASSSAGTTEAFF. CDR3 nucleotides: TGTGCCAGCAGTTCCGCAGGGACAACTGAAGCTTTCTTT.

The rearrangement links TRBV27 to TRBJ2-1; 9 positions agree with TRBD2. Trimming took 3 bases from V and 5 from J; bases not matched to a gene: 5. The germline CDR1 and CDR2 sequences are MNHEY and SMNVEV (reference sequence). This CDR3 is 15 amino acids long. The CDR3 region is CASSFLSGGHNEQFF. The CDR3 nucleotides read TGTGCCAGCAGTTTTCTTAGCGGGGGCCACAATGAGCAGTTCTTC.

The gene calls are TRBV6-2 or TRBV6-3 and TRBJ1-5; D is unresolved. CDR1 and CDR2 (germline): MNHEY, SVGEGT. The V end lost 2 bases, the J end lost 1 base, and 3 bases lay between the germline ends. This CDR3 spans 13 amino acids. CDR3 sequence: CASSYLSNQPQHF. The DNA of the CDR3 is TGTGCCAGCAGTTACCTGAGCAATCAGCCCCAGCATTTT.

The chain employs TRBV20-1 and TRBJ2-7; D is possibly TRBD1 (5 bases). The CDR3 length is 12 residues. Germline V lookup: CDR1 DFQATT, CDR2 SNEGSKA (reference sequence). V was trimmed by 3 bases and J by 2 bases, leaving 8 bases between them. In DNA, the CDR3 is TGCAGTGCTAGTAGGGGCACCTACGAGCAGTACTTC. Amino acids: CSASRGTYEQYF.

This chain uses TRBV29-1 with TRBJ2-7, with D uncertain. Trimming removed 4 bases at V and 3 bases at J, with 10 bases between. The length of the CDR3 is 12 residues. Germline CDR1 SQVTM, CDR2 ANQGSEA. CDR3 amino acids: CSVGRDLYEQYF. CDR3 coding DNA: TGCAGCGTTGGTCGAGACCTCTACGAGCAGTACTTC.

A single count supports this clone. J is TRBJ1-2 and V is TRBV28, with D perhaps TRBD1 (5 bases). Looked up from germline, CDR1 is MDHEN and CDR2 is SYDVKM. Deletions cut 7 bases from V and 5 bases from J, with 17 bases between. This CDR3 region has 14 residues. CDR3 sequence reads: CASTIPGNGYGYTF. The CDR3 nucleotides read TGTGCCAGCACCATCCCAGGGAATGGGTATGGCTACACCTTC.

The chain links TRBV19 to TRBJ1-5; 10 nucleotides match TRBD1. Germline CDR1 and CDR2: LNHDA and SQIVND (reference sequence). The CDR3 is made up of 14 amino acids. The J segment lost 2 bases and the V segment lost 6 bases, leaving 1 base of the junction unmatched. CDR3 region: CASSGQGGNQPQHF. The DNA for the CDR3 is TGTGCCAGTAGCGGACAGGGGGGCAATCAGCCCCAGCATTTT.

The rearrangement uses TRBV19 and TRBJ2-5, with 7 bases identical to TRBD1. The CDR3 covers 12 residues. V lost 4 bases, J lost 4 bases, and 0 bases stayed unmatched. CDR1 is LNHDA, CDR2 SQIVND, per germline (reference sequence). CDR3 loop: CASSTGGETQYF. In DNA, the CDR3 is TGTGCCAGTAGTACAGGGGGAGAGACCCAGTACTTC. The variable domain in full, completed from reference TRBV19 and TRBJ2-5, reads DGGITQSPKYLFRKEGQNVTLSCEQNLNHDAMYWYRQDPGQGLRLIYYSQIVNDFQKGDIAEGYSVSREKKESFPLTVTSAQKNPTAFYLCASSTGGETQYFGPGTRLLVL.

The J gene is TRBJ1-2, the V gene TRBV19; 11 bases agree with TRBD1. Looked up from germline, CDR1 is LNHDA and CDR2 is SQIVND (reference sequence). This CDR3 comprises 15 residues. V lost 5 bases, J lost 4 bases, and 6 bases stayed unmatched. CDR3 sequence reads: CASSVGTGGIYGYTF. The CDR3 nucleotides read TGTGCCAGTAGTGTCGGGACAGGGGGAATCTATGGCTACACCTTC.

This clone was recorded only once. This chain links TRBV11-2 with TRBJ2-5; a possible D gene is TRBD1 (5 bases). CDR3 length: 14 residues. V lost 0 bases and J lost 6, with 11 bases in between. Per the germline V gene, CDR1 is SGHAT and CDR2 is FQNNGV. CDR3 nucleotide sequence: TGTGCCAGCAGCTTAGATCAACAGGCGCAGACCCAGTACTTC. It translates to CASSLDQQAQTQYF.

The chain recombines TRBV28 with TRBJ1-2; 7 bases are shared with TRBD1. The CDR3 extends over 18 amino acids. CDR1 is MDHEN and CDR2 is SYDVKM in the germline V gene. Unmatched junction bases numbered 16, after V lost 5 bases and J lost 1 base. The CDR3 loop is CASSPTGAGGISNYGYTF. The DNA for the CDR3 is TGTGCCAGCAGTCCCACCGGGGCAGGGGGTATAAGTAACTATGGCTACACCTTC.

V usage is TRBV28 and J usage is TRBJ2-7; a possible D gene is TRBD1 (5 bases). This CDR3 comprises 16 residues. Germline lookup yields CDR1 MDHEN and CDR2 SYDVKM. V lost 5 bases and J 0 bases, leaving 17 bases between the germline ends. This CDR3 reads CASSPRRRQNSYEQYF. The CDR3 nucleotides are TGTGCCAGCAGTCCCCGAAGGAGACAGAACTCCTACGAGCAGTACTTC.

V gene TRBV7-9 combines with J gene TRBJ1-5; D call uncertain. This CDR3 comprises 13 residues. V was cut by 7 bases and J by 6 bases, with 13 bases left in between. Germline loops: CDR1 SEHNR, CDR2 FQNEAQ (reference sequence). DNA for the CDR3: TGTGCCAGCACCGGAACCGTGGGTCAGCCCCAGCATTTT. Translated: CASTGTVGQPQHF.

As to this clone: The DNA is left out, because the CDR3 cannot be placed on it with certainty; the CDR3 is given as TCRdb lists it. This chain connects TRBV7-6 to TRBJ2-5; the table's D call, TRBD1, was not checked against the DNA. The CDR3 sequence runs 16 residues, both termini included. The V gene's germline CDR1 is SGHVS and CDR2 FNYEAQ. Here the CDR3 reads CASSRSGQGAGETQYF.

The rearrangement joins TRBV7-8 to TRBJ1-2; a possible D gene is TRBD1 (5 bases). The length of the CDR3 is 14 residues. In germline, CDR1 is SGHVS, CDR2 FQNEAQ. Trimming stripped 4 bases from V and 2 bases from J, with 11 bases between. In DNA, the CDR3 is TGTGCCAGCAGCTCGGGTCAGGGAAACTATGGCTACACCTTC. It is translated as CASSSGQGNYGYTF. Complete variable domain (other parts from reference TRBV7-8 and TRBJ1-2): GAGVSQSPRYKVAKRGQDVALRCDPISGHVSLFWYQQALGQGPEFLTYFQNEAQLDKSGLPSDRFFAERPEGSVSTLKIQRTQQEDSAVYLCASSSGQGNYGYTFGSGTRLTVV.